Described below is a single TCR beta chain sequence and its context. Antigen: not known. Sequencing was performed with immunoSEQ multiplex PCR; in TCRdb, only in-frame clones are kept and a portion is missing. This sample has 80,000 to 100,000 clones, with roughly nine tenths found just once. This sample stems from a study of graft-versus-host responses after intestinal transplantation. V lost 1 base and J 1 base, leaving 7 bases between the germline ends. CDR1 is MGHRA and CDR2 is YSYEKL in the germline V gene. This CDR3 is 14 amino acids long. The receptor was isolated from a human donor who was the organ donor for an intestinal transplant. The sample in question was unstimulated CD4+ T cells sorted from spleen or lymph node cells, obtained before transplant. This rearrangement joins TRBV4-1 to TRBJ1-1; D ambiguous. The CDR3, as DNA: TGCGCCAGCAGCCAAGTCATGAGGAACACTGAAGCTTTCTTT. This encodes CASSQVMRNTEAFF.